The 10 T cell receptor beta chains reported below all come from one sample, sequenced in a study of PD-1 blockade in classical Hodgkin lymphoma. Time point in this sample: cycle 4 day 1 (C4D1), after 5 to 7 weeks of nivolumab. Exposure to brentuximab vedotin varied, and each patient had relapsed following autologous stem cell transplantation. Sequencing used immunoSEQ multiplex PCR; TCRdb keeps in-frame clones, though not all of them. The table shows approximately 84,000 clones, with 75% to 85% occurring only once. The sample consisted of peripheral blood mononuclear cells (PBMCs), taken before the fourth cycle of nivolumab. The receptors were sampled from a human donor with classical Hodgkin lymphoma.

The chain employs TRBV7-2 and TRBJ2-4; 10 nucleotides line up with TRBD2. The CDR3 covers 17 residues. Germline CDR1 SGHTA, CDR2 FQGNSA. The V gene end was trimmed by 3 bases and the J gene end by 9 bases; junction bases not matched to a gene: 14. The CDR3: CASSFGTSVPSLSIQYF. CDR3 nucleotide sequence: TGTGCCAGCAGCTTCGGGACTAGCGTGCCAAGTTTGAGCATTCAGTACTTC.

The J gene is TRBJ1-1, the V gene TRBV6-5; 9 bases are a match to TRBD1. Germline V gene sequence: CDR1 MNHEY, CDR2 SVGAGI. V lost 7 bases, J lost 5 bases, and 8 bases stayed unmatched. The CDR3 length is 14 residues. This CDR3 is CASTNRGRGTEAFF. The CDR3 DNA follows: TGTGCCAGCACAAACAGGGGGCGGGGGACTGAAGCTTTCTTT.

The rearrangement links TRBV11-3 to TRBJ2-2; TRBD2 might be the D (5 bases). CDR1 and CDR2 from the germline V gene are SGHNT and YENEEA. The CDR3 runs to 14 residues. The germline V and J ends were trimmed by 4 bases and 6 bases, with 12 bases remaining between them. The CDR3 coding sequence is TGTGCCAGCAGCTCCTACACGGGATCCGGGGAGCTGTTTTTT. The encoded protein is CASSSYTGSGELFF.

The chain recombines TRBV19 with TRBJ1-3, with a tentative D call TRBD1 (6 bases). The germline V gene encodes CDR1 LNHDA and CDR2 SQIVND (reference sequence). The ends were cut back, 4 bases at V and 0 bases at J, with 13 bases in the middle. This CDR3 spans 16 amino acids. Here the CDR3 DNA reads TGTGCCAGTAGTAGGGGACAAGAGACCTCTGGAAACACCATATATTTT. This sequence encodes CASSRGQETSGNTIYF.

The rearrangement links TRBV6-6 to TRBJ1-5, with D unresolved. CDR1 and CDR2 from the germline V gene are MNHNY and SVGAGI (reference sequence). Between the trimmed V and J ends, which lost 6 bases and 3 bases, there was a span of 15 bases. There are 15 residues in the CDR3. In DNA, the CDR3 is TGTGCCAGCAGCTTCCCCGGGAACCTCAATCAGCCCCAGCATTTT. Translated, it gives CASSFPGNLNQPQHF.

The rearrangement uses TRBV5-1 and TRBJ2-7; 13 nucleotides line up with TRBD2. CDR1 and CDR2 (germline): SGHRS, YFSETQ. V trimming: 4 bases; J trimming: 6 bases; junction bases outside the gene matches: 7. The CDR3 length is 15 residues. CDR3 in amino acids: CASSRTSGSGSEQYF. DNA of the CDR3: TGCGCCAGCAGCCGGACTAGCGGGAGTGGGTCCGAGCAGTACTTC.

The chain couples TRBV14 to TRBJ2-3; 14 bases fit TRBD2. The junction had 17 bases not matched to a gene; V was cut back by 4 bases and J by 2 bases. Germline CDR1 reads SGHDN; CDR2 reads FVKESK. This CDR3 has 21 amino acids. The CDR3 loop reads CASSLSRTSGGLWGLTDTQYF. For the CDR3, the DNA is TGTGCCAGCAGCCTCAGCAGGACTAGCGGGGGGCTCTGGGGCCTCACAGATACGCAGTATTTT.

This clone has just one count. J is TRBJ2-7 and V is TRBV9, with a possible D match to TRBD2 (7 bases). Looked up from germline, CDR1 is SGDLS and CDR2 is YYNGEE. V lost 4 bases and J 4 bases, leaving 18 bases between the germline ends. This CDR3 spans 15 amino acids. CDR3 nucleotides: TGTGCCAGCAGCTACTCCGGACTAGGGGGATACGAGCAGTACTTC. It is translated as CASSYSGLGGYEQYF.

CDR3 in amino acids: CASSVGVGDGRRSGNTIYF. The CDR3 coding sequence is TGTGCCAGCAGCGTAGGAGTAGGTGATGGGAGGCGCTCTGGAAACACCATATATTTT. The genes are TRBV9 and TRBJ1-3; D is unclear. Germline lookup yields CDR1 SGDLS and CDR2 YYNGEE. Trimming removed 0 bases at V and 0 bases at J, with 19 bases between. CDR3 length: 19 amino acids.

A few counts support this clone. The chain uses TRBV19 and TRBJ2-6; 14 nucleotides agree with TRBD2. The CDR3 is 19 residues long. Germline CDR1 reads LNHDA; CDR2 reads SQIVND (reference sequence). The ends lost 4 bases at V and 7 bases at J; junction bases unmatched: 12. CDR3 nucleotides: TGTGCCAGTAGTAAAGGACTAGCGGGAGGCACAGGCGGAGCCAACGTCCTGACTTTC. This codes for CASSKGLAGGTGGANVLTF.